These 18 T cell receptor beta chains came from one sample sequenced in a study of T cell repertoires in cytomegalovirus infection (dated by TCRdb to the late 2010s). These receptors lack a known antigen. The treatment or condition label corresponds to: in vitro stimulation with specific CMV peptide epitopes to enrich CMV-specific T cells. The sequencing machine was an Illumina HiSeq 1500. TCRdb's own reprocessing of the public reads used fastp at Q25 and MiXCR and kept productive beta chains. Rows are unified per CDR3 protein, each entry keeping the most common DNA and genes. This sample lists 650,000 to 850,000 distinct CDR3 sequences; about 29% were detected once. The ten largest clones take up under 15% of the sample. The sequencing here drew on cultured CD8+ T cells from PBMCs, taken from culture after CMV antigen stimulation. The receptors here all came from a human donor in good health (CMV status not recorded). Some clones in this sample may be carry-over from other donors' samples.

V usage is TRBV24-1 and J usage is TRBJ2-3, with D possibly TRBD1 on 6 matching bases. The CDR3 has 14 amino acids. V was clipped by 3 bases and J by 8 bases, with 14 bases between them. CDR1 and CDR2 (germline): KGHDR, SFDVKD. The CDR3 here is CATSDTHREGTQYF. The CDR3 region has the DNA TGTGCCACCAGTGATACACACAGGGAAGGTACGCAGTATTTT.

This rearrangement joins TRBV27 to TRBJ2-5; the D is unclear. Germline V gene sequence: CDR1 MNHEY, CDR2 SMNVEV (reference sequence). The CDR3 loop spans 13 amino acids. The germline V and J ends were trimmed by 4 bases and 4 bases, with 10 bases remaining between them. CDR3 nucleotide sequence: TGTGCCAGCAGTTCCAACCTTCTAGAGACCCAGTACTTC. Its protein product is CASSSNLLETQYF.

The rearrangement uses TRBV5-4 and TRBJ1-6; the D gene is possibly TRBD1 (6 bases). The ends were cut back, 5 bases at V and 9 bases at J, with 12 bases in the middle. The CDR3 length is 13 residues. CDR1 is SGHNT, CDR2 YYREEE, per germline (reference sequence). This CDR3 reads CASRGGRGSPLHF. Written as DNA, the CDR3 is TGTGCCAGCAGAGGGGGGAGGGGTTCACCCCTCCACTTT.

The rearrangement links TRBV2 to TRBJ2-7; TRBD1 or TRBD2 may be the D gene (5 bases each). Germline V gene sequence: CDR1 SNHLY, CDR2 FYNNEI. The CDR3 has 15 residues. V was cut by 0 bases and J by 5 bases, with 14 bases left in between. The CDR3: CASSEANTRGNEQYF. In nucleotides, the CDR3 is TGTGCCAGCAGTGAAGCCAACACCCGGGGCAACGAGCAGTACTTC.

The V and J genes are TRBV5-4 and TRBJ1-1; a weak D match, TRBD1 (6 bases). The CDR3 extends over 14 amino acids. Germline CDR1 and CDR2: SGHNT and YYREEE (reference sequence). With 4 bases removed from V and 2 bases from J, the gap between germline ends came to 12 bases. The CDR3 sequence is CASSGPGTNTEAFF. The CDR3 region has the DNA TGTGCCAGCAGCGGTCCCGGGACAAACACTGAAGCTTTCTTT.

This clonotype was observed a handful of times. The gene calls are TRBV28 and TRBJ2-3; 10 bases are shared with TRBD1. The CDR3 has 16 residues. CDR1 is MDHEN, CDR2 SYDVKM, per germline. With 6 bases clipped from V and 4 bases from J, the junction kept 10 bases outside the gene matches. CDR3 coding DNA: TGTGCCAGCAGCCACGCGGACAGGGGGAATGCAGATACGCAGTATTTT. It encodes CASSHADRGNADTQYF.

This clonotype has only a few counts. The chain carries TRBV5-1 and TRBJ1-1; D might be TRBD1 (6 bases). Germline V gene data show CDR1 as SGHRS and CDR2 as YFSETQ. V lost 7 bases to trimming and J lost 3 bases, with 10 bases between them. The CDR3 contains 12 residues. DNA of the CDR3: TGCGCCAGCGCTGCAGGGGACACTGAAGCTTTCTTT. Its translation is CASAAGDTEAFF. Full variable domain (missing parts from reference TRBV5-1 and TRBJ1-1): KAGVTQTPRYLIKTRGQQVTLSCSPISGHRSVSWYQQTPGQGLQFLFEYFSETQRNKGNFPGRFSGRQFSNSRSEMNVSTLELGDSALYLCASAAGDTEAFFGQGTRLTVV.

This clonotype was picked up a small number of times. CDR3 sequence reads: CASGTTGSSGNTIYF. CDR3 coding DNA: TGTGCTAGTGGTACCACAGGGAGCTCTGGAAACACCATATATTTT. V and J are TRBV12-5 and TRBJ1-3; D is perhaps TRBD1 (6 bases). This CDR3 spans 15 amino acids. Trimming stripped 5 bases from V and 0 bases from J, with 11 bases between. From germline, CDR1 is LGHNT and CDR2 FRNRAP.

The chain is built from TRBV7-3 and TRBJ1-2; D ambiguous. The CDR3 extends over 15 amino acids. V was pared by 2 bases and J by 7 bases, with 17 bases between. Germline CDR1 reads SGHTA; CDR2 reads FQGTGA. The CDR3 region is CASSLEEGRRTGYTF. The DNA for the CDR3 is TGTGCCAGCAGCTTAGAGGAGGGAAGGAGGACTGGCTACACCTTC.

This clonotype occurred a few times. The chain is built from TRBV19 and TRBJ1-1, with D tentatively TRBD1 (5 bases). This CDR3 is built from 14 residues. Germline CDR1 reads LNHDA; CDR2 reads SQIVND (reference sequence). Trimming stripped 5 bases from V and 1 base from J, with 11 bases between. CDR3 sequence: CASSEAGWNTEAFF. CDR3 DNA: TGTGCCAGTAGTGAGGCAGGGTGGAACACTGAAGCTTTCTTT. The full variable domain, with the rest looked up from reference TRBV19 and TRBJ1-1, is DGGITQSPKYLFRKEGQNVTLSCEQNLNHDAMYWYRQDPGQGLRLIYYSQIVNDFQKGDIAEGYSVSREKKESFPLTVTSAQKNPTAFYLCASSEAGWNTEAFFGQGTRLTVV.

This clonotype was seen ten or more times. The genes are TRBV7-2 and TRBJ2-7; D gene ambiguous. CDR3 length: 12 amino acids. Germline assignment: CDR1 SGHTA and CDR2 FQGNSA. Trimming shortened V by 3 bases and J by 2 bases, and 5 bases separated the two germline ends. The CDR3 region has the DNA TGTGCCAGCAGCTTGTCTACCTACGAGCAGTACTTC. This gives the protein CASSLSTYEQYF.

This clonotype was counted at least ten times. The rearrangement links TRBV7-6 to TRBJ1-5; D is perhaps TRBD1 (6 bases). Germline CDR1 is SGHVS and CDR2 is FNYEAQ. Trimming shortened V by 4 bases and J by 3 bases, and 16 bases separated the two germline ends. The CDR3 contains 16 residues. Here the CDR3 DNA reads TGTGCCAGCAGCTCCAGTGGCGGACAGACCAATCAGCCCCAGCATTTT. Translating it yields CASSSSGGQTNQPQHF.

This clonotype has a handful of counts. J is TRBJ2-3 and V is TRBV12-3 or TRBV12-4; D unresolved. This CDR3 contains 11 residues. The V and J ends lost 7 bases and 2 bases respectively, with 4 bases between them. The CDR3 here is CASTYTDTQYF. CDR3 coding DNA: TGTGCCAGCACATACACAGATACGCAGTATTTT.

This clonotype was counted many times. The chain is built from TRBV11-2 and TRBJ2-3, with 11 bases identical to TRBD2. This CDR3 is 16 amino acids long. The ends lost 3 bases at V and 0 bases at J; junction bases unmatched: 2. Germline V gene lookup returns CDR1 SGHAT and CDR2 FQNNGV. CDR3: CASSFRLAGSTDTQYF. CDR3 bases: TGTGCCAGCAGCTTTCGACTAGCGGGGAGCACAGATACGCAGTATTTT.

The chain carries TRBV5-1 and TRBJ2-2, with 7 bases identical to TRBD2. Trimming cost V 4 bases and J 7 bases; bases outside gene matches: 10. This CDR3 is 15 amino acids long. Per the germline V gene, CDR1 is SGHRS and CDR2 is YFSETQ. CDR3 nucleotide sequence: TGCGCCAGCAGCCTCGGGGGGAATCTCGGCGGGGAGCTGTTTTTT. This codes for CASSLGGNLGGELFF.

With regard to this clonotype: A much larger clone sits a single nucleotide away, making a read error possible. The rearrangement links TRBV7-2 to TRBJ1-1; the D is unclear. The V and J ends lost 2 bases and 6 bases respectively, with 7 bases between them. This CDR3 spans 12 amino acids. Germline V lookup: CDR1 SGHTA, CDR2 FQGNSA. Here the CDR3 DNA reads TGTGCCAGCAGCTTAAGAATGTCTGAAGCTTTCTTT. It specifies CASSLRMSEAFF.

This clonotype has a handful of counts. This rearrangement joins TRBV10-3 to TRBJ1-4; D perhaps matches TRBD1 (5 bases). The CDR3 runs to 15 residues. Deletions cut 3 bases from V and 4 bases from J, with 12 bases between. The germline gives CDR1 ENHRY, CDR2 SYGVKD. CDR3: CAISDRDFGNEKLFF. The CDR3 DNA reads as TGTGCCATCAGTGACAGGGACTTTGGTAATGAAAAACTGTTTTTT.

There are a few counts of this clonotype. The CDR3 region has the DNA TGTGCCAGCAGCTTAGGTTTTTTAAACAATGAGCAGTTCTTC. It encodes CASSLGFLNNEQFF. The V call is TRBV7-8, the J call TRBJ2-1, with unresolved D. The CDR3 sequence is 14 residues long. Per germline, CDR1 SGHVS and CDR2 FQNEAQ. The ends were cut back, 1 base at V and 5 bases at J, with 9 bases in the middle.